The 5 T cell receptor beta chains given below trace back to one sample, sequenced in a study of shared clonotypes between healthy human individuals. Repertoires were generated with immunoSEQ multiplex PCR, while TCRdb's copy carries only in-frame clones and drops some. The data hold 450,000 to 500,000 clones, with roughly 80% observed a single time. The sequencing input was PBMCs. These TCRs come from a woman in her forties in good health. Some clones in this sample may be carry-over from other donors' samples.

CDR3 loop: CASSSGLVGISEQFF. The CDR3 nucleotides read TGTGCCAGTAGTTCAGGACTAGTTGGAATCAGTGAGCAGTTCTTC. This rearrangement joins TRBV19 to TRBJ2-1; 7 bases map to TRBD2. The V segment lost 5 bases and the J segment 9 bases; nucleotides outside the gene matches: 13. The CDR3 is 15 amino acids. The germline CDR1 and CDR2 sequences are LNHDA and SQIVND (reference sequence).

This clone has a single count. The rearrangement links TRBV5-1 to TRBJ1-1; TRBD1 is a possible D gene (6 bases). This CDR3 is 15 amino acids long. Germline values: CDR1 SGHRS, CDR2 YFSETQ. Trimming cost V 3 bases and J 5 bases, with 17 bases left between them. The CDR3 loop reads CASSSSTQGITEAFF. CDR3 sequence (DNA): TGCGCCAGCAGCTCTAGTACTCAGGGGATAACTGAAGCTTTCTTT.

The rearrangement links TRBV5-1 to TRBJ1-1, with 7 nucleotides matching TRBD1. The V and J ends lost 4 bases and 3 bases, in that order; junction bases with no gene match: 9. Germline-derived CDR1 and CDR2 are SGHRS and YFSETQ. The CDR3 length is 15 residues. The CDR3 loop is CASSLLAGGDTEAFF. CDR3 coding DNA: TGCGCCAGCAGCCTGTTGGCAGGGGGAGACACTGAAGCTTTCTTT.

CDR3 loop: CASGSGGFLGTDTQYF. CDR3 sequence (DNA): TGCGCCAGCGGATCGGGAGGTTTTCTGGGCACAGATACGCAGTATTTT. The rearrangement links TRBV5-1 to TRBJ2-3; 7 bases are a match to TRBD2. The V and J ends lost 7 bases and 1 base, in that order; junction bases with no gene match: 12. Germline loops: CDR1 SGHRS, CDR2 YFSETQ. CDR3 length equals 16 residues.

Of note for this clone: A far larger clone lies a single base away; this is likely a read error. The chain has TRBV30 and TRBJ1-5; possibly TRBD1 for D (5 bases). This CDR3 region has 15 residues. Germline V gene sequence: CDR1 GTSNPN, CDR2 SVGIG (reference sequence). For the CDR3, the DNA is TGTGCCTGGAGTCTGACGGGGCCTAGCAATCAGCACCAGCATTTT. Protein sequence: CAWSLTGPSNQHQHF.